This TCR beta chain was observed in a study of blood T cells in healthy people across ages. Alongside a J-beta primer mix, a sample-barcoded 5' primer served in a second PCR lasting 7 to 11 cycles. Via MiXCR, TCRdb re-called the 5' RACE reads, giving one row per CDR3 protein. Altogether about 1,400,000 distinct CDR3 sequences are present, approximately 59% being singletons, with the ten largest covering more than 6%. A remark on this clonotype: The antigen is unknown.

Study-wide points: Per million T cells, TCR beta diversity dropped roughly linearly as age increased.

The CDR3 covers 15 residues. The germline gives CDR1 MGHRA, CDR2 YSYEKL. V was pared by 2 bases and J by 5 bases, with 4 bases of the junction left unmatched. The TCR originated in a man in his late teens or twenties in good health. This sequence joins TRBV4-1 and TRBJ2-3, with TRBD2 matching over 10 bases. The specimen was blood. CDR3 sequence reads: CASSQQGLAEDTQYF. The CDR3 DNA reads TGCGCCAGCAGCCAACAAGGACTAGCGGAAGATACGCAGTATTTT.